The 17 T cell receptor beta chains reported below all come from one sample, sequenced in a study of blood T cell repertoires in COVID-19. Sequencing used immunoSEQ multiplex PCR; TCRdb keeps in-frame clones, though not all of them. The sample records about 150,000 clones, approximately 88% being singletons. Source material: peripheral blood. The origin of the receptors is a man between 70 and 80 years old with acute or convalescent COVID-19.

The sample holds one count of this clone. This CDR3 is CSVDSGGGGYEQYF. DNA of the CDR3: TGCAGCGTGGACTCCGGAGGGGGCGGCTACGAGCAGTACTTC. The genes are TRBV29-1 and TRBJ2-7, with D possibly matching TRBD1 (7 bases). V was clipped by 6 bases and J by 3 bases, with 18 bases between them. The CDR3 is made up of 14 amino acids. Germline CDR1 SQVTM, CDR2 ANQGSEA.

The genes are TRBV28 and TRBJ1-4; 9 positions match TRBD1. Germline assignment: CDR1 MDHEN and CDR2 SYDVKM. V gave up 6 bases and J gave up 12 bases; unmatched junction bases: 11. This CDR3 has 14 amino acids. Here the CDR3 DNA reads TGTGCCAGCAGCGTAGGACAGGGGAGATGGGAACTGTTTTTT. Encoded protein: CASSVGQGRWELFF.

This chain connects TRBV29-1 to TRBJ2-1; D is perhaps TRBD2 (5 bases). Germline assignment: CDR1 SQVTM and CDR2 ANQGSEA. The CDR3 sequence is 10 residues long. Between the trimmed V and J ends, which lost 4 bases and 7 bases, there was a span of 5 bases. The CDR3 bases are TGCAGCGTTGGCGGGAATGAGCAGTTCTTC. It specifies CSVGGNEQFF.

The chain is built from TRBV9 and TRBJ1-1; D is uncertain. The CDR3 contains 15 residues. Germline V gene sequence: CDR1 SGDLS, CDR2 YYNGEE. With 0 bases removed from V and 2 bases from J, the gap between germline ends came to 11 bases. In DNA, the CDR3 is TGTGCCAGCAGCGTAGCTAGTCAGAAAAACACTGAAGCTTTCTTT. Amino acid sequence: CASSVASQKNTEAFF.

Worth noting for this clone: At one of its ends the junction is not consistent with the germline gene, which may arise from a read error. This sequence joins TRBV3-1 (or the pseudogene TRBV3-2) and TRBJ2-1, with a possible D match to TRBD2 (6 bases). The CDR3 contains 14 residues. Germline loops: CDR1 LGHDT, CDR2 YNNKEL (reference sequence). The CDR3: CANSQLAWYNEQFF. DNA of the CDR3: TGTGCCAACAGCCAACTAGCCTGGTACAATGAGCAGTTCTTC.

CDR3 coding DNA: TGTGCCAGCAGCTTGGATGACAGGGGTGGTTCACCCCTCCACTTT. Its translation is CASSLDDRGGSPLHF. The J gene is TRBJ1-6, the V gene TRBV5-6, with 8 bases matching TRBD1. The ends lost 0 bases at V and 9 bases at J; junction bases unmatched: 5. The CDR3 is 15 residues long. Germline values: CDR1 SGHDT, CDR2 YYEEEE.

This rearrangement joins TRBV11-2 to TRBJ2-3; D uncertain. V was clipped by 1 base and J by 2 bases, with 10 bases between them. In germline, CDR1 is SGHAT, CDR2 FQNNGV. The CDR3 covers 15 residues. The CDR3 sequence is CASSLGLTDTDTQYF. CDR3 nucleotides: TGTGCCAGCAGCTTAGGGCTTACCGACACAGATACGCAGTATTTT.

This clone was recorded only once. The chain has TRBV11-3 and TRBJ2-5; 10 nucleotides agree with TRBD2. This CDR3 is 16 amino acids long. Losses at the gene ends were 2 bases for V and 4 bases for J; bases not matched to a gene: 7. CDR1 is SGHNT, CDR2 YENEEA, per germline. CDR3 sequence: CASSLRASGSIETQYF. The CDR3 region has the DNA TGTGCCAGCAGCTTAAGGGCTAGCGGGAGTATAGAGACCCAGTACTTC.

The gene calls are TRBV11-2 and TRBJ2-7; no clear D. Trimming removed 5 bases from V and 0 bases from J, with 14 bases in between. This CDR3 contains 15 residues. Germline CDR1 reads SGHAT; CDR2 reads FQNNGV. As DNA, the CDR3 is TGTGCCAGCAGCCCCCTGTCCTTGAGCTCCTACGAGCAGTACTTC. Its translation is CASSPLSLSSYEQYF.

The genes are TRBV24-1 and TRBJ1-5; tentative D call: TRBD1 (6 bases). Trimming left V 9 bases short and J 7 bases short, with 18 bases between. The CDR3 loop spans 14 amino acids. Germline assignment: CDR1 KGHDR and CDR2 SFDVKD. CDR3 protein: CATQGAGVGQPQHF. The CDR3 DNA sequence: TGTGCCACCCAAGGGGCAGGGGTAGGACAGCCCCAGCATTTT.

The chain combines TRBV19 with TRBJ2-7; D may be TRBD1 (6 bases). The CDR3 length is 14 residues. Germline CDR1 is LNHDA and CDR2 is SQIVND (reference sequence). V gave up 1 base and J gave up 2 bases, with 9 bases separating them. The CDR3: CASSIAAGAYEQYF. The DNA for the CDR3 is TGTGCCAGTAGTATAGCGGCAGGGGCCTACGAGCAGTACTTC.

The chain carries TRBV6-5 and TRBJ2-7, with 11 bases that match TRBD1. From germline, CDR1 is MNHEY and CDR2 SVGAGI. The CDR3 runs 14 residues. The V and J ends lost 10 bases and 2 bases, in that order; junction bases with no gene match: 7. In nucleotides, the CDR3 is TGTGCCATCCGGACGGGACAGGGGGCCTACGAGCAGTACTTC. As protein: CAIRTGQGAYEQYF.

The rearrangement links TRBV2 to TRBJ2-7, with 8 bases identical to TRBD1. CDR1 is SNHLY, CDR2 FYNNEI, per germline. The J segment lost 4 bases and the V segment lost 6 bases, leaving 5 bases of the junction unmatched. CDR3 length: 13 residues. CDR3 region: CASSSQGAYEQYF. CDR3 coding DNA: TGTGCCAGCAGCTCCCAGGGGGCTTACGAGCAGTACTTC.

V usage is TRBV4-2 and J usage is TRBJ1-2, with unresolved D. This CDR3 contains 15 residues. Germline V gives CDR1 LGHNA, CDR2 YNFKEQ. Deletions cut 3 bases from V and 7 bases from J, with 18 bases between. The CDR3 region is CASSHGVEGSGGYTF. In DNA form, the CDR3 reads TGTGCCAGCAGCCATGGGGTTGAGGGATCGGGTGGCTACACCTTC.

The chain couples TRBV19 to TRBJ2-5; 8 bases are shared with TRBD1. Germline assignment: CDR1 LNHDA and CDR2 SQIVND (reference sequence). V lost 3 bases and J lost 1; bases outside the gene matches: 1. The CDR3 runs 14 residues. CDR3 DNA sequence: TGTGCCAGTAGTATTACAGGGGGCCAAGAGACCCAGTACTTC. Its protein product is CASSITGGQETQYF.

The chain uses TRBV6-5 and TRBJ2-3, with 8 bases lining up with TRBD2. J gave up 8 bases and V 6 bases, and 10 bases lay outside the gene matches. Germline CDR1 is MNHEY and CDR2 is SVGAGI. The CDR3 runs to 14 residues. CDR3 DNA sequence: TGTGCCAGCAGCACTCCGGGACTAGTTGGTACGCAGTATTTT. Protein sequence: CASSTPGLVGTQYF.

V and J are TRBV5-1 and TRBJ1-6; D might be TRBD1 (5 bases). CDR1 is SGHRS and CDR2 is YFSETQ in the germline V gene. The CDR3 runs 15 residues. The V end lost 6 bases, the J end lost 8 bases, and 18 bases lay between the germline ends. The CDR3 spells CASTGGGGEDSPLHF. The DNA of the CDR3 is TGCGCCAGCACAGGCGGGGGGGGTGAAGATTCACCCCTCCACTTT.